At least ten counts were recorded for the clone carrying this T cell receptor (beta chain). Antigen unknown. This entry belongs to a study of regulatory T cells in long-lasting Graves disease. Findings and caveats of the study: Newly diagnosed Graves' patients had higher TCR diversity than persistent ones.

The time point was: newly diagnosed GD, antithyroid drugs for less than 3 months. The authors made the TCR library using RNA they extracted from PBMCs. Germline loops: CDR1 MNHEY, CDR2 SMNVEV (reference sequence). CDR3 length: 15 amino acids. The V and J ends lost 6 bases and 4 bases, in that order; junction bases with no gene match: 4. CDR3 regions were amplified by Arm-PCR using iRepertoire HTBI primers to build TCR beta libraries. Each CDR3 protein gets one entry after TCRdb re-called the multiplex PCR reads with MiXCR. The table lists about 220,000 distinct CDR3 sequences, roughly a fifth of them singletons. In addition, the sample was reused for a study of T cells in Graves' hyperthyroidism and ophthalmopathy.

The chain combines TRBV27 with TRBJ2-6, with TRBD1 identical over 9 bases. Sequenced material: peripheral blood mononuclear cells (PBMCs), taken at new diagnosis, from a patient treated with antithyroid drugs. This receptor was taken from a woman between 25 and 40 years old with Graves disease. The CDR3 region has the DNA TGTGCCAGCAGCCAACAGGGGGCCGGGGCCAACGTCCTGACTTTC. It translates to CASSQQGAGANVLTF.